What follows are 10 T cell receptor beta chains derived from one specimen sequenced in a study of blood T cells in healthy people across ages. Together with a sample-barcoded 5' primer, a J-beta primer mix was included in a second PCR lasting 7 to 11 cycles. Using its own MiXCR run on the 5' RACE reads, TCRdb lists one record per CDR3 protein. The data hold around 870,000 distinct CDR3 sequences, with 29% observed a single time. Specimen: blood. The source is a woman aged 80 or over in good health.

This sequence joins TRBV13 and TRBJ2-1; TRBD1 aligns across 7 bases. The CDR3 has 16 amino acids. Germline V gene sequence: CDR1 PRHDT, CDR2 FYEKMQ (reference sequence). Losses at the gene ends were 5 bases for V and 5 bases for J; bases not matched to a gene: 12. CDR3 bases: TGTGCCAGCAGCGATACAGGGGCACCACTCCACAATGAGCAGTTCTTC. Its protein product is CASSDTGAPLHNEQFF.

This clonotype has ten or more counts. The J gene is TRBJ1-1, the V gene TRBV12-3 or TRBV12-4; D is unclear. The V end lost 4 bases, the J end lost 10 bases, and 10 bases lay between the germline ends. This CDR3 comprises 11 residues. The CDR3 loop reads CASSWTGVAFF. CDR3 nucleotides: TGTGCCAGCAGTTGGACGGGAGTAGCTTTCTTT.

The chain is built from TRBV21-1 and TRBJ2-3; TRBD1 is the table's D call and was not checked against the DNA. TRBV21-1 has pseudogene status. There are 15 residues in the CDR3. The DNA for the CDR3 is TGTGCCAGCAGCTGCGACAGGGCCAACACAGATACGCAGTATTTT. Its translation is CASSCDRANTDTQYF.

This clonotype has at least ten counts. The chain joins TRBV15 to TRBJ2-6; tentative D call: TRBD2 (5 bases). Germline loops: CDR1 LNHNV, CDR2 YYDKDF (reference sequence). The CDR3 is made up of 16 amino acids. V dropped 4 bases and J dropped 0 bases, with 10 bases sitting between them. The CDR3 nucleotides read TGTGCCACCAGCAAGTCTAGCCCCTCTGGGGCCAACGTCCTGACTTTC. Residues: CATSKSSPSGANVLTF.

This chain uses TRBV5-1 with TRBJ2-1, with a tentative D call TRBD2 (5 bases). This CDR3 contains 15 residues. V dropped 2 bases and J dropped 2 bases, with 11 bases sitting between them. The germline gives CDR1 SGHRS, CDR2 YFSETQ. This CDR3 is CASSFEGGAYNEQFF. The CDR3 coding sequence is TGCGCCAGCAGCTTCGAGGGTGGGGCCTACAATGAGCAGTTCTTC.

Comments on this clonotype: This may stem from a read error, because a much larger clone lies one nucleotide away. The chain uses TRBV11-3 and TRBJ2-1, with a weak D call TRBD2 (5 bases). TRBJ2-7 explains the end of the DNA better; the J call may be wrong. The CDR3 contains 17 residues. Germline CDR1 and CDR2: SGHNT and YENEEA. The CDR3: CASSSPTKRTSYNEQYF. In DNA, the CDR3 is TGTGCCAGCAGCTCACCAACGAAGCGGACTTCCTACAATGAGCAGTACTTC.

In its sample, this clonotype was seen many times. The rearrangement joins TRBV7-2 to TRBJ1-2, with 7 bases matching TRBD1. Germline V gene sequence: CDR1 SGHTA, CDR2 FQGNSA. Germline trimming cut 0 bases from V and 8 bases from J; bases unmatched to any gene: 9. The length of the CDR3 is 15 residues. The CDR3 DNA reads TGTGCCAGCAGCTTAGCATACGACAGGGAACACGGCTACACCTTC. Its protein is CASSLAYDREHGYTF. Looking up the rest from reference TRBV7-2 and TRBJ1-2 gives the full variable domain: GAGVSQSPSNKVTEKGKDVELRCDPISGHTALYWYRQSLGQGLEFLIYFQGNSAPDKSGLPSDRFSAERTGGSVSTLTIQRTQQEDSAVYLCASSLAYDREHGYTFGSGTRLTVV.

The chain has TRBV12-3 or TRBV12-4 and TRBJ1-1; 8 bases fit TRBD1. This CDR3 has 14 amino acids. V gave up 6 bases and J gave up 7 bases; unmatched junction bases: 10. CDR3 sequence: CASSKTGAKGEAFF. The CDR3 coding sequence is TGTGCCAGCAGCAAGACAGGGGCCAAGGGTGAAGCTTTCTTT.

The chain couples TRBV3-1 to TRBJ1-1; no definite D call. V was pared by 1 base and J by 4 bases, with 13 bases between. Per germline, CDR1 LGHDT and CDR2 YNNKEL (reference sequence). The CDR3 sequence is 15 residues long. CDR3 nucleotide sequence: TGTGCCAGCAGCCAAGGGGAAGATTCGGGCACTGAAGCTTTCTTT. It is translated as CASSQGEDSGTEAFF. Full variable domain (rest looked up from reference TRBV3-1 and TRBJ1-1): DTAVSQTPKYLVTQMGNDKSIKCEQNLGHDTMYWYKQDSKKFLKIMFSYNNKELIINETVPNRFSPKSPDKAHLNLHINSLELGDSAVYFCASSQGEDSGTEAFFGQGTRLTVV.

This clonotype was found many times. V is TRBV20-1 and J is TRBJ2-3; D may be TRBD2 (6 bases). Germline V lookup: CDR1 DFQATT, CDR2 SNEGSKA (reference sequence). Trimming stripped 7 bases from V and 1 base from J, with 18 bases between. The CDR3 consists of 15 residues. As DNA, the CDR3 is TGCAGTGTTCGCTTCCCTGGCGGGGGCACAGATACGCAGTATTTT. Amino acid sequence: CSVRFPGGGTDTQYF.